The 30 T cell receptor beta chains presented below share a single source sample, sequenced in a study of cytomegalovirus exposure and HLA in healthy donors. The PCR was carried out with 60 Vbeta primers and 13 Jbeta primers. This table comes from immunoSEQ multiplex PCR, and its TCRdb copy is limited to in-frame clones, with some not included. The sample lists about 110,000 clones, just over 70% occurring once. Material for sequencing was PBMCs. The receptors were sampled from a boy younger than 18 in good health and CMV-seronegative.

J is TRBJ2-3 and V is TRBV5-4, with D possibly being TRBD2 (6 bases). In germline, CDR1 is SGHNT, CDR2 YYREEE (reference sequence). Trimming left V 0 bases short and J 0 bases short, with 8 bases between. This CDR3 region has 15 residues. CDR3 bases: TGTGCCAGCAGCTTGGGGGGGGTTAGCACAGATACGCAGTATTTT. Residues: CASSLGGVSTDTQYF.

This sequence joins TRBV12-5 and TRBJ2-3, with TRBD1 matching 11 bases. V dropped 5 bases and J dropped 3; count of bases not matched to a gene: 4. The CDR3 consists of 15 residues. Germline CDR1 reads LGHNT; CDR2 reads FRNRAP. The CDR3 loop is CASGRTGGTTDTQYF. The CDR3 nucleotides are TGTGCTAGTGGTAGGACAGGGGGCACAACAGATACGCAGTATTTT.

The chain has TRBV7-8 and TRBJ2-3; 8 bases align to TRBD2. Germline V gene sequence: CDR1 SGHVS, CDR2 FQNEAQ. V lost 5 bases to trimming and J lost 2 bases; unmatched junction nucleotides: 12. The CDR3 is 17 amino acids. CDR3 loop: CASSRASGSPITDTQYF. DNA of the CDR3: TGTGCCAGCAGCCGCGCCAGCGGGAGCCCGATCACAGATACGCAGTATTTT.

This clone has a handful of counts. This chain uses TRBV5-1 with TRBJ2-7, with D unresolved. The CDR3 runs to 13 residues. Germline-derived CDR1 and CDR2 are SGHRS and YFSETQ. V was pared by 0 bases and J by 5 bases, with 9 bases between. This chain's CDR3 is CASSLVPPNEQYF. CDR3 in DNA: TGCGCCAGCAGCTTGGTCCCCCCTAACGAGCAGTACTTC. Complete variable domain (other parts from reference TRBV5-1 and TRBJ2-7): KAGVTQTPRYLIKTRGQQVTLSCSPISGHRSVSWYQQTPGQGLQFLFEYFSETQRNKGNFPGRFSGRQFSNSRSEMNVSTLELGDSALYLCASSLVPPNEQYFGPGTRLTVT.

The rearrangement uses TRBV5-4 and TRBJ1-2, with 7 nucleotides matching TRBD1. Germline V gene sequence: CDR1 SGHNT, CDR2 YYREEE (reference sequence). The CDR3 runs 13 residues. V gave up 4 bases and J gave up 8 bases; unmatched junction bases: 8. The CDR3 here is CASSVRGLGGYTF. Here the CDR3 DNA reads TGTGCCAGCAGCGTAAGGGGGCTGGGGGGCTACACCTTC.

The J gene is TRBJ1-1, the V gene TRBV6-4; 7 bases agree with TRBD1. Germline values: CDR1 MRHNA, CDR2 SNTAGT. J lost 4 bases, V lost 0 bases, and 5 bases had no gene match. The CDR3 is made up of 15 amino acids. The CDR3 sequence: CASSDSNSGGTEAFF. CDR3 nucleotides: TGTGCCAGCAGTGACTCGAATTCAGGGGGCACTGAAGCTTTCTTT.

This chain links TRBV11-2 with TRBJ1-3; 7 positions match TRBD1. The CDR3 is 14 residues long. The germline CDR1 and CDR2 sequences are SGHAT and FQNNGV. V trimming: 5 bases; J trimming: 1 base; junction bases outside the gene matches: 2. CDR3 nucleotide sequence: TGTGCCAGCAGCCGGGACAGATCTGGAAACACCATATATTTT. Translating gives CASSRDRSGNTIYF.

The chain employs TRBV5-1 and TRBJ1-2, with a weak D call TRBD1 (6 bases). CDR1 and CDR2 from the germline V gene are SGHRS and YFSETQ. The CDR3 covers 14 residues. The V gene lost 4 bases and the J gene lost 2 bases, with 12 bases spanning the gap. The CDR3 loop reads CASSVGQANYGYTF. The CDR3 DNA reads as TGCGCCAGCAGCGTGGGACAAGCCAACTATGGCTACACCTTC.

This rearrangement joins TRBV6-4 to TRBJ1-5; a possible D gene is TRBD1 (6 bases). V was pared by 5 bases and J by 4 bases, with 15 bases between. This CDR3 has 15 residues. Looked up from germline, CDR1 is MRHNA and CDR2 is SNTAGT. CDR3 in DNA: TGTGCCAGCAGTCCGTCCGGGACACCAAATCAGCCCCAGCATTTT. It codes for CASSPSGTPNQPQHF.

The DNA of the CDR3 is TGTGCCAGCAGCATTCGGGGGACCACAGATACGCAGTATTTT. Translation gives CASSIRGTTDTQYF. J is TRBJ2-3 and V is TRBV9, with D possibly TRBD2 on 6 matching bases. Trimming took off 4 bases at V and 2 bases at J, with 11 bases between the two ends. The CDR3 is made up of 14 amino acids. The germline gives CDR1 SGDLS, CDR2 YYNGEE.

The genes are TRBV7-9 and TRBJ1-1, with 8 bases that match TRBD1. This CDR3 has 15 residues. Germline values: CDR1 SEHNR, CDR2 FQNEAQ (reference sequence). Trimming cost V 7 bases and J 5 bases; bases outside gene matches: 12. CDR3 protein: CASNPPVTGGTEAFF. The CDR3 DNA sequence: TGTGCCAGCAACCCCCCGGTCACAGGGGGAACTGAAGCTTTCTTT.

This chain links TRBV21-1 with TRBJ2-5; the table's D call, TRBD2, has no DNA check behind it. TRBV21-1 is a recognized pseudogene. The CDR3 has 19 amino acids. The CDR3 sequence: CASPRLPMEREKIQETQYF. The CDR3 DNA is TGTGCCAGCCCCCGATTGCCCATGGAGCGGGAGAAGATACAAGAGACCCAGTACTTC.

The CDR3 sequence: CASSSLAGSTGELFF. The CDR3 region has the DNA TGTGCCAGCAGCAGTCTAGCGGGGAGCACCGGGGAGCTGTTTTTT. J is TRBJ2-2 and V is TRBV28; TRBD2 aligns across 9 bases. The CDR3 runs 15 residues. Unmatched junction bases numbered 6, after V lost 6 bases and J lost 4 bases. Germline CDR1 and CDR2: MDHEN and SYDVKM.

A note on this clone: The identical CDR3 is also encoded by other nucleotide sequences in the sample. The chain combines TRBV6-5 with TRBJ1-5; the match to TRBD1 covers 7 bases. The CDR3 contains 15 residues. Per the germline V gene, CDR1 is MNHEY and CDR2 is SVGAGI. Germline trimming cut 5 bases from V and 3 bases from J; bases unmatched to any gene: 7. CDR3 DNA sequence: TGTGCCAGCAGTGACTTGACAGGGAACAATCAGCCCCAGCATTTT. Translating gives CASSDLTGNNQPQHF.

The chain links TRBV18 to TRBJ1-2; D call uncertain. The germline V and J ends were trimmed by 2 bases and 5 bases, with 12 bases remaining between them. This CDR3 region has 14 residues. The germline V gene has CDR1 KGHSH and CDR2 LQKENI. The DNA for the CDR3 is TGTGCCAGCTCACCAGGTGAGGCGCGGTATGGCTACACCTTC. This translates into CASSPGEARYGYTF. The whole variable domain, remainder taken from reference TRBV18 and TRBJ1-2, is NAGVMQNPRHLVRRRGQEARLRCSPMKGHSHVYWYRQLPEEGLKFMVYLQKENIIDESGMPKERFSAEFPKEGPSILRIQQVVRGDSAAYFCASSPGEARYGYTFGSGTRLTVV.

J is TRBJ2-5 and V is TRBV29-1; the match to TRBD2 covers 14 bases. CDR3 length equals 16 residues. Trimming cost V 6 bases and J 2 bases; bases outside gene matches: 8. Germline assignment: CDR1 SQVTM and CDR2 ANQGSEA. The CDR3 DNA reads as TGCAGCGTAGGGAGGACTAGCGGGGGGCCGCAAGAGACCCAGTACTTC. Its protein is CSVGRTSGGPQETQYF.

The J gene is TRBJ2-7, the V gene TRBV20-1; D not certain. The CDR3 is 11 residues long. CDR1 is DFQATT, CDR2 SNEGSKA, per germline (reference sequence). Between the trimmed V and J ends, which lost 6 bases and 5 bases, there was a span of 11 bases. The CDR3 DNA sequence: TGCAGTGCCGGGTACGCGGACGAGCAGTACTTC. Protein product: CSAGYADEQYF.

The chain employs TRBV10-1 and TRBJ2-5, with TRBD1 as a possible D gene (6 bases). The ends were cut back, 5 bases at V and 4 bases at J, with 14 bases in the middle. This CDR3 is built from 14 residues. Germline CDR1 and CDR2: WNHNN and SYGVQD (reference sequence). Here the CDR3 reads CASSQGTTGETQYF. CDR3 nucleotides: TGCGCCAGCAGTCAGGGGACCACCGGAGAGACCCAGTACTTC.

This rearrangement joins TRBV28 to TRBJ1-5; 8 positions match TRBD1. Germline V gene sequence: CDR1 MDHEN, CDR2 SYDVKM. V trimming: 5 bases; J trimming: 1 base; junction bases outside the gene matches: 4. This CDR3 contains 15 residues. The CDR3 nucleotides read TGTGCCAGCAGTCCATGGGACAGGAGCAATCAGCCCCAGCATTTT. Translating gives CASSPWDRSNQPQHF.

The chain couples TRBV7-8 to TRBJ2-7, with D uncertain. This CDR3 spans 15 amino acids. V was trimmed by 2 bases and J by 0 bases, leaving 11 bases between them. Germline-derived CDR1 and CDR2 are SGHVS and FQNEAQ. This CDR3 reads CASSLMPQSSYEQYF. As DNA, the CDR3 is TGTGCCAGCAGCTTAATGCCACAGAGCTCCTACGAGCAGTACTTC.

The rearrangement joins TRBV4-1 to TRBJ2-3; TRBD2 agrees at 9 bases. This CDR3 is 16 amino acids long. The germline V gene has CDR1 MGHRA and CDR2 YSYEKL. Trimming cost V 2 bases and J 9 bases; bases outside gene matches: 12. The chain's CDR3 is CASSQLGTSFLRTQYF. DNA of the CDR3: TGCGCCAGCAGCCAACTAGGGACTAGCTTTTTAAGAACGCAGTATTTT.

The chain is built from TRBV4-3 and TRBJ2-7; a possible D gene is TRBD2 (6 bases). Germline assignment: CDR1 LGHNA and CDR2 YSLEER. The V and J ends lost 0 bases and 2 bases respectively, with 8 bases between them. This CDR3 is built from 14 residues. CDR3 bases: TGCGCCAGCAGCCAAGATTGGAGGGCCTACGAGCAGTACTTC. The encoded protein is CASSQDWRAYEQYF.

The CDR3 coding sequence is TGTGCCAGCAGCTTAGTCGGTAGCAATCAGCCCCAGCATTTT. This sequence encodes CASSLVGSNQPQHF. The chain uses TRBV5-6 and TRBJ1-5, with unresolved D. Germline V CDR1 and CDR2: SGHDT, YYEEEE. The CDR3 covers 14 residues. V lost 2 bases and J 0 bases, leaving 6 bases between the germline ends.

The V and J genes are TRBV5-4 and TRBJ2-5, with D maybe TRBD1 (9 bases). Per the germline V gene, CDR1 is SGHNT and CDR2 is YYREEE (reference sequence). The CDR3 covers 17 residues. Trimming took 4 bases from V and 2 from J, leaving 21 bases between them. This chain's CDR3 is CASSIAGRTGAQETQYF. The CDR3 DNA reads TGTGCCAGCAGCATAGCGGGACGGACAGGGGCTCAAGAGACCCAGTACTTC. The variable domain in full, with the rest retrieved from reference TRBV5-4 and TRBJ2-5, is ETGVTQSPTHLIKTRGQQVTLRCSSQSGHNTVSWYQQALGQGPQFIFQYYREEENGRGNFPPRFSGLQFPNYSSELNVNALELDDSALYLCASSIAGRTGAQETQYFGPGTRLLVL.

The chain links TRBV6-5 to TRBJ2-7, with 7 bases matching TRBD1. This CDR3 is built from 14 residues. The germline V gene has CDR1 MNHEY and CDR2 SVGAGI. The J segment lost 6 bases and the V segment lost 0 bases, leaving 5 bases of the junction unmatched. This chain's CDR3 is CASSYSGGKFEQYF. CDR3 DNA sequence: TGTGCCAGCAGTTACTCAGGGGGCAAGTTCGAGCAGTACTTC.

The V gene is TRBV14, the J gene TRBJ1-1, with D unresolved. CDR1 is SGHDN, CDR2 FVKESK, per germline. V was trimmed by 1 base and J by 4 bases, leaving 7 bases between them. This CDR3 is built from 13 residues. CDR3 coding DNA: TGTGCCAGCAGCCAAGGTTCGTTCACTGAAGCTTTCTTT. It encodes CASSQGSFTEAFF.

The genes are TRBV10-3 and TRBJ1-6; D gene ambiguous. Trimming left V 2 bases short and J 5 bases short, with 13 bases between. Germline V gene lookup returns CDR1 ENHRY and CDR2 SYGVKD. The CDR3 is 16 amino acids. The CDR3 sequence: CAISERGDLNNSPLHF. In nucleotides, the CDR3 is TGTGCCATCAGTGAGCGCGGGGATCTTAATAATTCACCCCTCCACTTT.

The J gene is TRBJ1-1, the V gene TRBV30, with D unresolved. The germline CDR1 and CDR2 sequences are GTSNPN and SVGIG (reference sequence). The CDR3 has 13 residues. Trimming removed 4 bases at V and 9 bases at J, with 18 bases between. CDR3 coding DNA: TGTGCCTGGACCGTAGACACCGGGGTAAAAGCTTTCTTT. Residues: CAWTVDTGVKAFF.

V gene TRBV18 combines with J gene TRBJ1-2; D may be TRBD1 (6 bases). There are 16 residues in the CDR3. CDR1 is KGHSH and CDR2 is LQKENI in the germline V gene. V gave up 0 bases and J gave up 3 bases, with 14 bases separating them. This chain's CDR3 is CASSPPGGGADYGYTF. CDR3 in DNA: TGTGCCAGCTCACCACCGGGTGGGGGCGCAGACTATGGCTACACCTTC.

The rearrangement links TRBV28 to TRBJ1-4; D is unresolved. The CDR3 totals 14 residues. The V end lost 2 bases, the J end lost 8 bases, and 12 bases lay between the germline ends. CDR1 and CDR2 (germline): MDHEN, SYDVKM. The DNA for the CDR3 is TGTGCCAGCAGTTTAAGAAGATTGGGCGAAAAACTGTTTTTT. Translated, it gives CASSLRRLGEKLFF.